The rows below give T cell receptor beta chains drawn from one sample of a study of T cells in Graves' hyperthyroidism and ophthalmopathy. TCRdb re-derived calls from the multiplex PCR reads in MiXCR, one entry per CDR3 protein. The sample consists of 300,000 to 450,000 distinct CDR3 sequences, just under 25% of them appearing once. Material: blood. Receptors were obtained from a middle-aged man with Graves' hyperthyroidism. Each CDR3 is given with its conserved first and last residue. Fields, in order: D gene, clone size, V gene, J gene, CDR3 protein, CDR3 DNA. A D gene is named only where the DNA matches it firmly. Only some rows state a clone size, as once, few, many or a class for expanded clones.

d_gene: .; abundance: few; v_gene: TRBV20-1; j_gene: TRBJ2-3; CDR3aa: CSATLRDTRYF; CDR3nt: TGCAGTGCTACCCTTCGGGATACGCGGTATTTT
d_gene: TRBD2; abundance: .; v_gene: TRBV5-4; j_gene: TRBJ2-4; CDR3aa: CASSPMTSGSLNIQYF; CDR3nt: TGTGCCAGCAGCCCCATGACTAGCGGGAGTTTGAACATTCAGTACTTC
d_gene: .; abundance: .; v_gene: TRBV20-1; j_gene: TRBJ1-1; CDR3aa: CSLRENTEAFF; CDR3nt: TGCAGCCTACGGGAAAATACTGAAGCTTTCTTT
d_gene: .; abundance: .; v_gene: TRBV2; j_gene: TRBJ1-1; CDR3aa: CASSEDGRHTEAFF; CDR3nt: TGTGCCAGCAGTGAAGACGGCAGACACACTGAAGCTTTCTTT
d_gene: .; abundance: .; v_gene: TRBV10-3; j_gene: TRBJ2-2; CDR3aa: CAIMRTANTGELFF; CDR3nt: TGTGCCATCATGAGGACAGCGAACACCGGGGAGCTGTTTTTT
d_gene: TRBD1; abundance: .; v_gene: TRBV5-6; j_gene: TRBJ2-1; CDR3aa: CASSSAQPSRVTVPGQINEQFF; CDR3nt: TGTGCCAGCAGCTCGGCACAGCCCAGCAGAGTCACTGTCCCGGGACAGATCAATGAGCAGTTCTTC
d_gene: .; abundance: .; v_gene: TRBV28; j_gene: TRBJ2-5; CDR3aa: CAIRDERQETQYF; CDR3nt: TGTGCCATCCGGGACGAGCGACAAGAGACCCAGTACTTC
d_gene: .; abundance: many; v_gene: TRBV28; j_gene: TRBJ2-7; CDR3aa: CASSIGAAEYPYEQYF; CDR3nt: TGTGCCAGCAGTATCGGGGCGGCAGAATATCCCTACGAGCAGTACTTC
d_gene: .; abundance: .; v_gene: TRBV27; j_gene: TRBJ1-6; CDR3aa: CASSWSRGDSPLHF; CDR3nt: TGTGCCAGCAGTTGGAGTAGGGGGGATTCACCCCTCCACTTT
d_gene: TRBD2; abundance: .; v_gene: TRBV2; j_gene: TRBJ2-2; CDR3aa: CASKLAGGPSGELFF; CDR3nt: TGTGCCAGCAAACTAGCGGGAGGGCCATCCGGGGAGCTGTTTTTT
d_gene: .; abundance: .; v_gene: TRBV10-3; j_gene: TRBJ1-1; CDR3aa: CAISESVGGGNTEALF; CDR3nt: .
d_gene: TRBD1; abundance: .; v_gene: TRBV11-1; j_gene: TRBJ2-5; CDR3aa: CASSRLGQTRQETQYF; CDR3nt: TGTGCCAGCAGCCGCTTGGGACAGACCCGCCAAGAGACCCAGTACTTC
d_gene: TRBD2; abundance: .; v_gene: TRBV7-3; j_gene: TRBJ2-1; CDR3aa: CASSLSGRAVEQFF; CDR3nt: TGTGCCAGCAGCTTAAGCGGGAGGGCCGTGGAGCAGTTCTTC
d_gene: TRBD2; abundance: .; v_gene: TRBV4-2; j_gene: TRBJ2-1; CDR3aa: CASSQGPGLAGVFEQFF; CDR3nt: TGTGCCAGCAGCCAGGGCCCTGGACTAGCGGGAGTATTTGAGCAGTTCTTC
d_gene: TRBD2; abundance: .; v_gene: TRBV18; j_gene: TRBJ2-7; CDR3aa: CASSPGLAGGPSYEQYF; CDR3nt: TGTGCCAGCTCACCCGGACTAGCGGGAGGGCCCTCCTACGAGCAGTACTTC
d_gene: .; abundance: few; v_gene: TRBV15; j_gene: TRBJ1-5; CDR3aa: CATSRDRRERQPQHF; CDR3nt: TGTGCCACCAGCAGAGATCGCAGGGAGAGACAGCCCCAGCATTTT
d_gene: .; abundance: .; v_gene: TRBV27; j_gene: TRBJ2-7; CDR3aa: CASSLVGPNYEQYF; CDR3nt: TGTGCCAGCAGTTTAGTAGGCCCGAACTACGAGCAGTACTTC
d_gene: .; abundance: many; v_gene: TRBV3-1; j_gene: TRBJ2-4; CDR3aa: CASSQEQGLAKNIQYF; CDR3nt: TGTGCCAGCAGCCAAGAGCAGGGACTAGCCAAAAACATTCAGTACTTC
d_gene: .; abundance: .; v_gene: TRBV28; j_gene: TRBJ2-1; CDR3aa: CASSRFGEQFF; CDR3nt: TGTGCCAGCTCGCGGTTCGGTGAGCAGTTCTTC
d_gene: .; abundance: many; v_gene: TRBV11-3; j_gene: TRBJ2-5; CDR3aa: CASCLSGPQETQYF; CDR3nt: TGTGCCAGCTGCTTAAGCGGACCCCAGGAGACCCAGTACTTC
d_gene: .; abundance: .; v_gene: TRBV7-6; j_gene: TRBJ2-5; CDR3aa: CASSRGPLTETQYF; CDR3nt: TGTGCCAGCAGTCGGGGCCCCCTGACAGAGACCCAGTACTTC
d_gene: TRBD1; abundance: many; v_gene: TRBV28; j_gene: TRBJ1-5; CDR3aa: CASIPWTGGFGQPQHF; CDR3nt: TGTGCCAGCATTCCGTGGACAGGGGGCTTCGGTCAGCCCCAGCATTTT
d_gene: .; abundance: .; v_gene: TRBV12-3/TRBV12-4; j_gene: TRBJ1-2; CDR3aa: CASSLKSGTIYGYTF; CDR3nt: TGTGCCAGCAGTCTAAAATCAGGGACAATCTATGGCTACACCTTC
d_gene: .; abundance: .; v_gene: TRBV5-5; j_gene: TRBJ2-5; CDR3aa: CASSLAGRGSETQYF; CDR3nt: TGTGCCAGCAGCTTGGCGGGCAGGGGAAGCGAGACCCAGTACTTC
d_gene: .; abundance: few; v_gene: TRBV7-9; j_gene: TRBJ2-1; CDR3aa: CASSGSNYNEQFF; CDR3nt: TGTGCCAGCAGCGGGAGTAACTACAATGAGCAGTTCTTC
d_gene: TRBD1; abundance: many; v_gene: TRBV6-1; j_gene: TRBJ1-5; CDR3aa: CASRRNPTGGSNQPQHF; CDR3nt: TGTGCCAGCAGACGTAACCCGACAGGGGGAAGCAATCAGCCCCAGCATTTT
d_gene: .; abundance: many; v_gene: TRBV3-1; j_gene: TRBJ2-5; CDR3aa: CASSQGQGQETQYF; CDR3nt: TGTGCCAGCAGCCAGGGTCAAGGACAAGAGACCCAGTACTTC
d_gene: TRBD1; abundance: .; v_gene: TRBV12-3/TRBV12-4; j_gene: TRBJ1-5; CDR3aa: CASSPRQGPKHF; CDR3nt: TGTGCCAGCAGCCCTCGACAGGGGCCCAAGCATTTT
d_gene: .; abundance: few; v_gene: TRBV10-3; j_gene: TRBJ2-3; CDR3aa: CAISEKGKEDTQYF; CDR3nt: TGTGCCATCAGTGAGAAGGGGAAGGAAGATACGCAGTATTTT
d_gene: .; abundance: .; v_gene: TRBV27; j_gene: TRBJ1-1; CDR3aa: CASSLLENTEAFF; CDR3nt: TGTGCCAGCAGTTTACTAGAGAACACTGAAGCTTTCTTT
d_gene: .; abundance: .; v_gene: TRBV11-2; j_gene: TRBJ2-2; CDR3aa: CASSPPEGGELFF; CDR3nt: TGTGCCAGCAGCCCCCCAGAGGGCGGGGAGCTGTTTTTT
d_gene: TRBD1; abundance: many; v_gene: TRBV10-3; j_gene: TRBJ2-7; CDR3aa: CAISVETGLDEQYF; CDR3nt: TGTGCCATCAGTGTGGAGACAGGGTTGGACGAGCAGTACTTC
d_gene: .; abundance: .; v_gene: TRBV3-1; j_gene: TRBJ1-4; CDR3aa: CAGSPGGLRGEKLFF; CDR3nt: TGTGCCGGCAGCCCCGGAGGGCTCCGGGGTGAAAAACTGTTTTTT
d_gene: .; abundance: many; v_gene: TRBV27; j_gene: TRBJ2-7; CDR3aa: CASSLRGTTPPYEQYF; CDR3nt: TGTGCCAGCAGTTTAAGGGGGACTACCCCGCCCTACGAGCAGTACTTC
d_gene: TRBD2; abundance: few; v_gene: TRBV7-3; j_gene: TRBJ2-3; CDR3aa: CASSLDGRAGDTQYF; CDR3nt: TGTGCCAGCAGCTTAGACGGGAGGGCCGGAGATACGCAGTATTTT
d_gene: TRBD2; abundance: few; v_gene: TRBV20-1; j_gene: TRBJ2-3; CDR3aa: CSALATSGSYTQYF; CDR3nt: TGCAGTGCTCTGGCGACTAGCGGGTCCTATACGCAGTATTTT
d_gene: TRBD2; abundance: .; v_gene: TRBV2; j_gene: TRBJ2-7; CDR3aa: CASTGGGGYEQYF; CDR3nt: TGTGCCAGCACCGGCGGGGGGGGGTACGAGCAGTACTTC
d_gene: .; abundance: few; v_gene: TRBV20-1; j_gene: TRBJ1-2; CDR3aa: CSASPRGLELVANYGYTF; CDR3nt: TGCAGTGCTAGCCCCAGGGGTCTGGAGCTCGTGGCTAACTATGGCTACACCTTC
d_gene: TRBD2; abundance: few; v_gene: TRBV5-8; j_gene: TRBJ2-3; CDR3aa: CASAGGPQDTQYF; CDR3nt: TGTGCCAGCGCGGGAGGGCCTCAAGATACGCAGTATTTT
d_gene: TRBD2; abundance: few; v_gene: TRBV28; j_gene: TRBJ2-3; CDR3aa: CASTLAGALDTQYF; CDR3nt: TGTGCCAGCACACTAGCGGGAGCCTTAGATACGCAGTATTTT
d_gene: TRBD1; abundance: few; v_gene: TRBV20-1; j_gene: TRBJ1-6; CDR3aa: CSASGTGGSGGSPLHF; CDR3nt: TGCAGTGCTAGTGGGACAGGGGGAAGTGGTGGCTCACCCCTCCACTTT
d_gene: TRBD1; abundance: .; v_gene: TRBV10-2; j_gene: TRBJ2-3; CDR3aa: CASIKGTDHTDTQYF; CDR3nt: TGCGCCAGCATTAAAGGGACAGATCACACAGATACGCAGTATTTT
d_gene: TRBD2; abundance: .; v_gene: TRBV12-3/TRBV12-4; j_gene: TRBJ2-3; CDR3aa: CASSILAGGIADTQYF; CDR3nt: TGTGCCAGCAGCATACTAGCGGGAGGGATCGCAGATACGCAGTATTTT